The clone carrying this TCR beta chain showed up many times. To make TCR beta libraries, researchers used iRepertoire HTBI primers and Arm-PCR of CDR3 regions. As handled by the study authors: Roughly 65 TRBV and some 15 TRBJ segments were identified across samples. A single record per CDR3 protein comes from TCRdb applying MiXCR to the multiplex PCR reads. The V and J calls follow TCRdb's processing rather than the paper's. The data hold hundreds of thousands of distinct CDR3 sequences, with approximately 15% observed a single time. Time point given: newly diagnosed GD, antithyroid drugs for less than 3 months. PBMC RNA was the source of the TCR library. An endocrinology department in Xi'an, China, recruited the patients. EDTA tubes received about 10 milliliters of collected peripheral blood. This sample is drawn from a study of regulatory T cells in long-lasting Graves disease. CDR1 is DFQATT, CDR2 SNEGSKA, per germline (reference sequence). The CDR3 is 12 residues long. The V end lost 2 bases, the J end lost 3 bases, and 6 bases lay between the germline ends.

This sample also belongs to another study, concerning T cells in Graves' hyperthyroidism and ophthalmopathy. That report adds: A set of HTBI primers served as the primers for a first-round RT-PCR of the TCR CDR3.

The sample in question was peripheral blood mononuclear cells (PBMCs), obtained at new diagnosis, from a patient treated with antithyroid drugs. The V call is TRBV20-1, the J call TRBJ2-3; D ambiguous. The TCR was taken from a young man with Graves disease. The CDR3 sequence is CSARWLTDTQYF. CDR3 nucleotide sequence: TGCAGTGCTAGATGGCTAACAGATACGCAGTATTTT.